These 4 T cell receptor beta chains came from one sample sequenced in a study of blood T cell repertoires in COVID-19. Here immunoSEQ multiplex PCR was the method, and the copy in TCRdb shows in-frame clones only, minus some. The repertoire holds a few hundred thousand clones, with 70% to 90% as singletons. Sequencing input: PBMCs or T cells enriched from blood (not recorded which). Receptors originate from a woman aged 18-30 years who had recovered from COVID-19.

V gene TRBV6-1 combines with J gene TRBJ1-2, with D hard to call. The CDR3 length is 15 residues. V was pared by 2 bases and J by 5 bases, with 15 bases between. The germline V gene encodes CDR1 MNHNS and CDR2 SASEGT. The CDR3 spells CASSESPGRRYGYTF. The CDR3, as DNA: TGTGCCAGCAGTGAATCGCCGGGGAGGCGGTATGGCTACACCTTC.

This sequence joins TRBV28 and TRBJ2-5; TRBD2 is a possible D gene (6 bases). CDR1 MDHEN and CDR2 SYDVKM come from the germline V gene. Trimming took off 3 bases at V and 5 bases at J, with 22 bases between the two ends. CDR3 length: 17 amino acids. The CDR3 region has the DNA TGTGCCAGCAGTTTTGGTCATTTGGGGGAGGTTTGGGAGACCCAGTACTTC. Residues: CASSFGHLGEVWETQYF. The full variable domain, in which reference TRBV28 and TRBJ2-5 provide the parts outside the CDR3, is DVKVTQSSRYLVKRTGEKVFLECVQDMDHENMFWYRQDPGLGLRLIYFSYDVKMKEKGDIPEGYSVSREKKERFSLILESASTNQTSMYLCASSFGHLGEVWETQYFGPGTRLLVL.

V usage is TRBV28 and J usage is TRBJ1-6; D is possibly TRBD1 (6 bases). The V end was cut by 8 bases, the J end by 4 bases, with 15 bases between. Per the germline V gene, CDR1 is MDHEN and CDR2 is SYDVKM. The CDR3 consists of 15 residues. CDR3 sequence reads: CASLLGASYNSPLHF. As DNA, the CDR3 is TGTGCCAGCCTCCTGGGGGCGAGTTATAATTCACCCCTCCACTTT.

V usage is TRBV19 and J usage is TRBJ1-6, with TRBD1 identical over 9 bases. This CDR3 contains 16 residues. From germline, CDR1 is LNHDA and CDR2 SQIVND (reference sequence). V was pared by 3 bases and J by 7 bases, with 7 bases of the junction left unmatched. The CDR3 region is CASSIRDRAWNSPLHF. Here the CDR3 DNA reads TGTGCCAGTAGTATTAGGGACAGGGCCTGGAATTCACCCCTCCACTTT.